The 27 T cell receptor beta chains listed next were all sequenced from one sample in a study of T cell responses to AZD1222 COVID-19 vaccine. The protocol was immunoSEQ multiplex PCR, while the TCRdb copy is restricted to in-frame clones and leaves out a portion. Of 170,000 or so clones listed, about 92% were seen once; the top ten hold roughly 0.9%. Sequencing used peripheral blood, obtained on day 0 of AZD1222 vaccination. The receptors come from an adult in good health.

V is TRBV18 and J is TRBJ2-3, with 8 bases fitting TRBD2. Germline lookup yields CDR1 KGHSH and CDR2 LQKENI. With 2 bases clipped from V and 0 bases from J, the junction kept 4 bases outside the gene matches. This CDR3 contains 16 residues. The chain's CDR3 is CASSPSSGASTDTQYF. CDR3 sequence (DNA): TGTGCCAGCTCACCAAGTAGCGGGGCTAGCACAGATACGCAGTATTTT. Using reference TRBV18 and TRBJ2-3 for the parts outside the CDR3, the full variable domain is NAGVMQNPRHLVRRRGQEARLRCSPMKGHSHVYWYRQLPEEGLKFMVYLQKENIIDESGMPKERFSAEFPKEGPSILRIQQVVRGDSAAYFCASSPSSGASTDTQYFGPGTRLTVL.

The chain links TRBV7-3 to TRBJ1-1; D might be TRBD1 (6 bases). CDR3 length: 18 amino acids. Looked up from germline, CDR1 is SGHTA and CDR2 is FQGTGA. Trimming stripped 5 bases from V and 3 bases from J, with 25 bases between. CDR3 nucleotides: TGTGCCAGCAGCCCCACTCAGGAGACCTTCAAGGGGGACACTGAAGCTTTCTTT. Protein sequence: CASSPTQETFKGDTEAFF.

The V gene is TRBV30, the J gene TRBJ2-7; 7 nucleotides line up with TRBD1. The CDR3 has 14 residues. Germline V CDR1 and CDR2: GTSNPN, SVGIG (reference sequence). V dropped 4 bases and J dropped 0; count of bases not matched to a gene: 6. In nucleotides, the CDR3 is TGTGCCTGGACCCGACAGGGTAGCTCCTACGAGCAGTACTTC. Protein: CAWTRQGSSYEQYF.

The chain links TRBV11-3 to TRBJ1-1; maybe TRBD1 (6 bases). From germline, CDR1 is SGHNT and CDR2 YENEEA. Trimming removed 5 bases from V and 1 base from J, with 8 bases in between. CDR3 length: 13 residues. CDR3 sequence reads: CASSQGQNTEAFF. The CDR3 nucleotides are TGTGCCAGCAGCCAGGGACAGAACACTGAAGCTTTCTTT.

The chain links TRBV2 to TRBJ2-3, with TRBD2 as a possible D gene (5 bases). Germline CDR1 and CDR2: SNHLY and FYNNEI. Trimming shortened V by 3 bases and J by 4 bases, and 5 bases separated the two germline ends. CDR3 length: 12 residues. CDR3 region: CASSERADTQYF. As DNA, the CDR3 is TGTGCCAGCAGTGAGAGGGCAGATACGCAGTATTTT.

V is TRBV12-3 or TRBV12-4 and J is TRBJ1-6; possibly TRBD1 for D (5 bases). This CDR3 region has 13 residues. Trimming stripped 4 bases from V and 11 bases from J, with 12 bases between. This CDR3 reads CASSSSGAAPLHF. The CDR3 DNA sequence: TGTGCCAGCAGTTCCTCCGGGGCCGCACCCCTCCACTTT.

This clone has more than one count but fewer than ten. The gene calls are TRBV7-9 and TRBJ2-2; no firm D call. V dropped 7 bases and J dropped 4 bases, with 1 base sitting between them. Germline assignment: CDR1 SEHNR and CDR2 FQNEAQ (reference sequence). The CDR3 sequence is 10 residues long. Here the CDR3 DNA reads TGTGCCAGCACCACCGGGGAGCTGTTTTTT. Translated, it gives CASTTGELFF.

The gene calls are TRBV7-8 and TRBJ1-5; no clear D gene. This CDR3 comprises 15 residues. Trimming removed 0 bases at V and 4 bases at J, with 10 bases between. CDR1 and CDR2 from the germline V gene are SGHVS and FQNEAQ. DNA of the CDR3: TGTGCCAGCAGCTTAGCAGGGTCCCCTAATCAGCCCCAGCATTTT. It translates to CASSLAGSPNQPQHF.

J is TRBJ1-1 and V is TRBV6-5; TRBD1 matches at 11 bases. CDR3 size: 14 residues. Germline values: CDR1 MNHEY, CDR2 SVGAGI. Trimming removed 6 bases from V and 8 bases from J; junction bases left unmatched: 8. The CDR3 region has the DNA TGTGCCAGCAGCCGGGACAGGGGGTTAACGGAAGCTTTCTTT. Protein sequence: CASSRDRGLTEAFF.

This chain uses TRBV18 with TRBJ1-2; the match to TRBD1 covers 8 bases. The V gene's germline CDR1 is KGHSH and CDR2 LQKENI. Trimming at V came to 3 bases and at J to 5 bases, leaving 11 bases not matched to a gene. The CDR3 covers 16 residues. CDR3 loop: CASSPPGTGLSYGYTF. CDR3 in DNA: TGTGCCAGCTCACCTCCCGGGACAGGCCTTTCGTATGGCTACACCTTC.

The gene calls are TRBV18 and TRBJ1-3; D perhaps matches TRBD1 (6 bases). Germline assignment: CDR1 KGHSH and CDR2 LQKENI. The CDR3 is made up of 15 amino acids. V shed 5 bases and J shed 4 bases, with 15 bases lying between them. The CDR3: CASSGIPGQGNTIYF. CDR3 sequence (DNA): TGTGCCAGCTCAGGGATACCTGGACAGGGAAACACCATATATTTT.

This clone was recorded once. The J gene is TRBJ2-1, the V gene TRBV7-6; no clear D. CDR3 length equals 16 residues. Trimming removed 5 bases from V and 2 bases from J, with 16 bases in between. Germline V gives CDR1 SGHVS, CDR2 FNYEAQ. The CDR3 loop reads CASSIRVQTPYNEQFF. The CDR3 bases are TGTGCCAGCAGCATTAGGGTTCAGACACCCTACAATGAGCAGTTCTTC.

This sequence joins TRBV5-6 and TRBJ1-4, with D possibly being TRBD1 (6 bases). Germline loops: CDR1 SGHDT, CDR2 YYEEEE. The V and J ends lost 4 bases and 3 bases respectively, with 13 bases between them. The CDR3 totals 15 residues. CDR3 sequence: CASSLTGRANEKLFF. As DNA, the CDR3 is TGTGCCAGCAGCCTCACAGGGCGGGCTAATGAAAAACTGTTTTTT.

The chain recombines TRBV2 with TRBJ1-1; D is unresolved. This CDR3 has 12 amino acids. V lost 5 bases and J lost 1, with 5 bases in between. In germline, CDR1 is SNHLY, CDR2 FYNNEI. CDR3 coding DNA: TGTGCCAGCAGTTTTACGAACACTGAAGCTTTCTTT. Residues: CASSFTNTEAFF.

V usage is TRBV6-2 or TRBV6-3 and J usage is TRBJ1-5; D remains ambiguous. The CDR3 is 15 residues long. CDR1 and CDR2 from the germline V gene are MNHEY and SVGEGT. The V and J ends lost 2 bases and 2 bases respectively, with 10 bases between them. This CDR3 reads CASSYASDGNQPQHF. DNA of the CDR3: TGTGCCAGCAGTTACGCGAGCGACGGCAATCAGCCCCAGCATTTT.

This clone was counted a single time. This chain joins TRBV5-6 and TRBJ1-1, with TRBD1 matching 9 bases. V shed 2 bases, J shed 0 bases, and the junction held 11 bases outside the gene matches. From germline, CDR1 is SGHDT and CDR2 YYEEEE. The CDR3 extends over 18 amino acids. CDR3 protein: CASSFPKHRGQVNTEAFF. In nucleotides, the CDR3 is TGTGCCAGCAGCTTTCCCAAGCACAGGGGGCAGGTGAACACTGAAGCTTTCTTT.

The CDR3 coding sequence is TGTGCCAGCAAACCCCCGACTAGCGGGGGAACGAACATTCAGTACTTC. The encoded protein is CASKPPTSGGTNIQYF. This chain uses TRBV27 with TRBJ2-4, with TRBD2 identical over 12 bases. Germline V gene lookup returns CDR1 MNHEY and CDR2 SMNVEV (reference sequence). With V trimmed by 7 bases and J by 7 bases, 11 bases remained unmatched. This CDR3 is 16 amino acids long.

The rearrangement uses TRBV5-6 and TRBJ1-1; no clear D gene. Germline CDR1 and CDR2: SGHDT and YYEEEE. The CDR3 loop spans 12 amino acids. V lost 2 bases and J 7 bases, leaving 9 bases between the germline ends. CDR3 sequence: CASSFSKGEAFF. Here the CDR3 DNA reads TGTGCCAGCAGCTTTAGTAAAGGTGAAGCTTTCTTT.

CDR3 sequence (DNA): TGTGCCAGCGGGACTAGCGGGGGGTACGTCGGGGAGCTGTTTTTT. Protein: CASGTSGGYVGELFF. The chain is built from TRBV9 and TRBJ2-2, with 15 bases fitting TRBD2. V lost 7 bases to trimming and J lost 7 bases; unmatched junction nucleotides: 5. Looked up from germline, CDR1 is SGDLS and CDR2 is YYNGEE. This CDR3 region has 15 residues.

V usage is TRBV19 and J usage is TRBJ1-5, with D possibly being TRBD1 (6 bases). CDR3 length: 16 amino acids. V was cut by 0 bases and J by 0 bases, with 9 bases left in between. CDR1 LNHDA and CDR2 SQIVND come from the germline V gene (reference sequence). CDR3 bases: TGTGCCAGTAGTATAGACCCGACAGGTAGCAATCAGCCCCAGCATTTT. This gives the protein CASSIDPTGSNQPQHF.

The chain recombines TRBV15 with TRBJ2-1; maybe TRBD1 (6 bases). This CDR3 is built from 15 residues. Germline CDR1 is LNHNV and CDR2 is YYDKDF (reference sequence). V was cut by 3 bases and J by 7 bases, with 16 bases left in between. CDR3 DNA: TGTGCCACCAGCAGGCGCCGACAGGTTGGAAATGAGCAGTTCTTC. Translated, it gives CATSRRRQVGNEQFF. Combining the CDR3 with reference TRBV15 and TRBJ2-1 gives the whole variable domain DAMVIQNPRYQVTQFGKPVTLSCSQTLNHNVMYWYQQKSSQAPKLLFHYYDKDFNNEADTPDNFQSRRPNTSFCFLDIRSPGLGDTAMYLCATSRRRQVGNEQFFGPGTRLTVL.

The chain combines TRBV6-2 or TRBV6-3 with TRBJ2-7; no reliable D call. Trimming stripped 4 bases from V and 1 base from J, with 5 bases between. The CDR3 sequence is 12 residues long. Germline CDR1 MNHEY, CDR2 SVGEGT. CDR3 DNA sequence: TGTGCCAGCAGTTTACTATCCTACGAGCAGTACTTC. Its protein is CASSLLSYEQYF.

This sequence joins TRBV6-1 and TRBJ1-3; no clear D gene. The V and J ends lost 2 bases and 0 bases respectively, with 8 bases between them. This CDR3 region has 15 residues. Germline V gene data show CDR1 as MNHNS and CDR2 as SASEGT. The CDR3 bases are TGTGCCAGCAGTGAAAATGAGGACTCTGGAAACACCATATATTTT. This codes for CASSENEDSGNTIYF.

The chain uses TRBV27 and TRBJ1-2; possibly TRBD1 for D (5 bases). The CDR3 loop spans 14 amino acids. Germline values: CDR1 MNHEY, CDR2 SMNVEV (reference sequence). The V end was cut by 4 bases, the J end by 6 bases, with 15 bases between. The CDR3 reads CASSYKGIADGYTF. The CDR3 nucleotides read TGTGCCAGCAGTTATAAGGGGATAGCAGATGGCTACACCTTC.

J is TRBJ2-3 and V is TRBV6-5; D is uncertain. V lost 7 bases and J 0 bases, leaving 11 bases between the germline ends. The CDR3 is 14 residues long. CDR1 MNHEY and CDR2 SVGAGI come from the germline V gene. The CDR3 DNA follows: TGTGCCAGCACCAAACAAACTAGCACAGATACGCAGTATTTT. Encoded protein: CASTKQTSTDTQYF.

The V gene is TRBV24-1, the J gene TRBJ1-2; TRBD1 matches at 9 bases. CDR1 KGHDR and CDR2 SFDVKD come from the germline V gene. V was clipped by 3 bases and J by 4 bases; unmatched bases: 2. The CDR3 has 14 residues. This CDR3 is CATSDPGQGYGYTF. The CDR3 nucleotides read TGTGCCACCAGTGATCCGGGACAGGGCTATGGCTACACCTTC.

For this clone: One end of the junction does not line up with germline, which may come from a read error. The rearrangement joins TRBV15 to TRBJ2-5, with 11 bases that match TRBD2. This CDR3 has 15 residues. CDR1 and CDR2 from the germline V gene are LNHNV and YYDKDF (reference sequence). CDR3 sequence reads: CATSRDLTSGALKDF. The DNA of the CDR3 is TGTGCCACCAGCAGAGACCTGACTAGCGGGGCACTAAAGGACTTC.